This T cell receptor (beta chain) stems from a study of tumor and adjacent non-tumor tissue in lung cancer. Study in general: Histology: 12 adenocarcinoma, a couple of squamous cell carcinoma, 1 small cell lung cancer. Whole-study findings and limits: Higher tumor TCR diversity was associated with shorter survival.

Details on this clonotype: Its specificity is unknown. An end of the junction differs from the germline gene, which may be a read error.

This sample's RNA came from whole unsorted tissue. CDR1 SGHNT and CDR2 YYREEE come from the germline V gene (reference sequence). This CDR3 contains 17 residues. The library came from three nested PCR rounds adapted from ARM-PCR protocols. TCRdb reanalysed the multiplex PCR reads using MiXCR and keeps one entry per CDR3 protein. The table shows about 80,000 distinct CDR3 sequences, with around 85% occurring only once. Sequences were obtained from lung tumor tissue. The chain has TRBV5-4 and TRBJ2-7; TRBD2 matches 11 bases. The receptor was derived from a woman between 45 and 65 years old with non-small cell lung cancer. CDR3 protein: CTSSRPSTSGSSYEQYF. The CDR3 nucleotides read TGTACCAGCAGCCGCCCCTCAACTAGCGGGAGCTCCTACGAGCAGTACTTC. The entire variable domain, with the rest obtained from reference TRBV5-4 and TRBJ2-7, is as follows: ETGVTQSPTHLIKTRGQQVTLRCSSQSGHNTVSWYQQALGQGPQFIFQYYREEENGRGNFPPRFSGLQFPNYSSELNVNALELDDSALYLCTSSRPSTSGSSYEQYFGPGTRLTVT.